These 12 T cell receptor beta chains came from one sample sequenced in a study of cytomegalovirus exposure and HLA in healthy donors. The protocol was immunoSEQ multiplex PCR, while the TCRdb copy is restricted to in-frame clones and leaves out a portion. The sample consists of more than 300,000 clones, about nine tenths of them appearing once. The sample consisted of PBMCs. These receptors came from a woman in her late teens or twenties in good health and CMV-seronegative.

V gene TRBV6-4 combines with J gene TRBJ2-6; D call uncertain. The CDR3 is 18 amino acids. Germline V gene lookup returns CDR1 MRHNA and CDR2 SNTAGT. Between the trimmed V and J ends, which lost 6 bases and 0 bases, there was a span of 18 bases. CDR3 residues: CASRDFRFSLSGANVLTF. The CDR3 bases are TGTGCCAGCAGGGATTTCAGGTTCTCGCTCTCTGGGGCCAACGTCCTGACTTTC.

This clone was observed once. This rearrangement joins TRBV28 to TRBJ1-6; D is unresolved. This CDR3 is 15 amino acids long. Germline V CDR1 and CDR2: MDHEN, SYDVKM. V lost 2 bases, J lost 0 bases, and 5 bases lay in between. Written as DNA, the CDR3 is TGTGCCAGCAGTTTAGCGAGCTCCTATAATTCACCCCTCCACTTT. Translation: CASSLASSYNSPLHF. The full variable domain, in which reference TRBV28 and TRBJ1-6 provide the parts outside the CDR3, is DVKVTQSSRYLVKRTGEKVFLECVQDMDHENMFWYRQDPGLGLRLIYFSYDVKMKEKGDIPEGYSVSREKKERFSLILESASTNQTSMYLCASSLASSYNSPLHFGNGTRLTVT.

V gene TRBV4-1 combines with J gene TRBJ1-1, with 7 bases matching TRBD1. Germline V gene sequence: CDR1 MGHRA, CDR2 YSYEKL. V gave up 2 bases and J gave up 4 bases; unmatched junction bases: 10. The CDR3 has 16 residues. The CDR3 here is CASSQKTDRLGTEAFF. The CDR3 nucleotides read TGCGCCAGCAGCCAAAAGACGGACAGGCTTGGCACTGAAGCTTTCTTT.

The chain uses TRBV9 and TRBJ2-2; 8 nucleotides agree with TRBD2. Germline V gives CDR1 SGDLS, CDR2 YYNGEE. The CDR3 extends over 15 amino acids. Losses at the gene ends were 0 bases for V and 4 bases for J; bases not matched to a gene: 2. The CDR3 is CASSVGLAGTGELFF. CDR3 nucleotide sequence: TGTGCCAGCAGCGTAGGGCTAGCGGGCACCGGGGAGCTGTTTTTT.

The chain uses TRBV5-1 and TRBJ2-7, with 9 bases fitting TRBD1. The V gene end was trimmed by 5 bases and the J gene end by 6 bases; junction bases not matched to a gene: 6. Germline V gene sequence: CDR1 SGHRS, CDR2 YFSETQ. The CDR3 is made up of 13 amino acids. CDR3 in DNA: TGCGCCAGCAGGAACGACAGGGGGGGCGAGCAGTACTTC. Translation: CASRNDRGGEQYF.

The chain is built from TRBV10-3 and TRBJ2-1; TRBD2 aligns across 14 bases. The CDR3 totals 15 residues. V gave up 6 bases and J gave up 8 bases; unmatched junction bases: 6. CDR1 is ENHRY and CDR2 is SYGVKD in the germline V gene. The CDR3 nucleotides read TGTGCCATCAGGACTAGCGGGAGGGCCAAAGATGAGCAGTTCTTC. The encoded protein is CAIRTSGRAKDEQFF.

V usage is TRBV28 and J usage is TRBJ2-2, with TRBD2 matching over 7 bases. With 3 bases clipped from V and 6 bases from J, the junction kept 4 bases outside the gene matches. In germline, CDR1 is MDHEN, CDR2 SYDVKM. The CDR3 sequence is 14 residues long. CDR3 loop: CASSLGGSAGELFF. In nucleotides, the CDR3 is TGTGCCAGCAGTTTGGGGGGGAGCGCCGGGGAGCTGTTTTTT.

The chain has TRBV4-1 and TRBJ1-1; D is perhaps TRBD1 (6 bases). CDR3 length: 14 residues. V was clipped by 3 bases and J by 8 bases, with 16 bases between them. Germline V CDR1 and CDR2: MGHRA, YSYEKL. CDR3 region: CASSHGGGGAEAFF. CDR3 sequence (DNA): TGCGCCAGCAGCCATGGTGGGGGGGGCGCCGAAGCTTTCTTT.

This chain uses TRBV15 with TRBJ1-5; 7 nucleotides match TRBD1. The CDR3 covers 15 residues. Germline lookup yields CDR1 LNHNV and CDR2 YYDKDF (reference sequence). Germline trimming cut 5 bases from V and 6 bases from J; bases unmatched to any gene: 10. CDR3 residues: CATSYRQGVGQPQHF. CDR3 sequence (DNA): TGTGCCACCAGCTACCGACAGGGCGTCGGTCAGCCCCAGCATTTT.

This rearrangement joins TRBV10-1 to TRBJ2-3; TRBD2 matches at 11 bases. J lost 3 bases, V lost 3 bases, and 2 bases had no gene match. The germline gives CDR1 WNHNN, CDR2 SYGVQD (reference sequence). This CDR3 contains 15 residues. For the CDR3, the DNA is TGCGCCAGCAGTGATACTAGCGGGAGTACAGATACGCAGTATTTT. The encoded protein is CASSDTSGSTDTQYF.

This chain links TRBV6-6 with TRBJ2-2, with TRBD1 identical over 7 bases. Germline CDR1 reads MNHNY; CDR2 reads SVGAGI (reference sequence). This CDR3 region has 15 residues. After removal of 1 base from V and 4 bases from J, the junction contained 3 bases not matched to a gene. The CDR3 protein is CASSYWDSTTGELFF. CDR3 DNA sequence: TGTGCCAGCAGTTACTGGGACAGCACCACCGGGGAGCTGTTTTTT.

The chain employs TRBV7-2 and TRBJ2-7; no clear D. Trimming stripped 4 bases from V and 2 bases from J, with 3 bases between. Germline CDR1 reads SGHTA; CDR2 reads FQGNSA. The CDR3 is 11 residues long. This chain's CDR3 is CASSSTYEQYF. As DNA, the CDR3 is TGTGCCAGCAGCTCAACCTACGAGCAGTACTTC.